This TCR beta chain was recovered during a study of cytomegalovirus exposure and HLA in healthy donors. This CDR3 is 14 amino acids long. Trimming shortened V by 8 bases and J by 6 bases, and 16 bases separated the two germline ends. Germline V CDR1 and CDR2: SGHNT, YENEEA. The study ran its PCR with 60 Vbeta and 13 Jbeta primers. Assay: immunoSEQ multiplex PCR; the TCRdb copy retains only in-frame clones and omits some. The table has approximately 110,000 clones, approximately 80% seen once; the top ten hold 3.7%. The clonotype comes from a human donor in good health. V is TRBV11-3 and J is TRBJ2-2; D is possibly TRBD2 (6 bases). Sequences were obtained from PBMCs. The CDR3 bases are TGTGCCAGCTCATGGACGGGAGCCGCCGGGGAGCTGTTTTTT. This gives the protein CASSWTGAAGELFF.